The rows below give T cell receptor beta chains drawn from one sample of a study of T cell repertoires and HLA-DP antigens. Sequenced by immunoSEQ multiplex PCR; TCRdb stores in-frame clones only, minus some. The repertoire holds about 89,000 clones, with around 86% as singletons. Their antigens remain unidentified. The sequenced sample consisted of CD4+ T cells from PBMCs. Receptors originate from a man in his fifties or sixties in good health and CMV-seronegative. Each CDR3 is given with its conserved first and last residue. D genes are given only for firm matches. The size of a clone is reported for some rows only, either as once, few or many, or as a class for expanded clones.

J,D,size,V,DNA,CDR3
TRBJ2-2,.,once,TRBV18,TGTGCCAGCTCGGCCAGGGGTCTGGGGACCGGGGAGCTGTTTTTT,CASSARGLGTGELFF
TRBJ2-3,TRBD1,.,TRBV4-1,TGCGCCAGCAGCCAAACAATACTTCCCACAGGGGGGCTTACAGATACGCAGTATTTT,CASSQTILPTGGLTDTQYF
TRBJ2-5,.,.,TRBV30,TGTGCCTGGAGTAATCAGGGAAAGACCCAGTACTTC,CAWSNQGKTQYF
TRBJ2-4,TRBD1,once,TRBV2,TGTGCCAGCAGCTTACAGGGGGCGCAGGCCAAAAACATTCAGTACTTC,CASSLQGAQAKNIQYF
TRBJ2-7,TRBD1,.,TRBV7-2,TGTGCCAGCAGCTTAACAGGGGGCAGGTACGAGCAGTACTTC,CASSLTGGRYEQYF
TRBJ2-3,.,.,TRBV5-4,TGTGCTATAGGTAGCACAGATACGCAGTATTTT,CAIGSTDTQYF
TRBJ1-1,.,.,TRBV18,TGTGCCAGCTCACCAGAGATTGACACTGAAGCTTTCTTT,CASSPEIDTEAFF
TRBJ1-2,TRBD1,once,TRBV19,TGTGCCAGTAGGACCGACAGGGCCGGCGGCTACACCTTC,CASRTDRAGGYTF
TRBJ2-3,TRBD2,.,TRBV25-1,TGTGCCAGCAGTCCCCTAGCGGGGGTCGCAGATACGCAGTATTTT,CASSPLAGVADTQYF
TRBJ2-7,.,.,TRBV7-8,TGTGCCAGCAGCTTAGAAGTTTTAGGAGGGGCCTACGAGCAGTACTTC,CASSLEVLGGAYEQYF
TRBJ1-1,TRBD1,.,TRBV10-3,TGTGCCATCAGAAATACAGGGGCGGGGAACACTGAAGCTTTCTTT,CAIRNTGAGNTEAFF
TRBJ2-3,.,.,TRBV6-1,TGTGCCAGCAGGGAGACAGCGATAAGCACAGATACGCAGTATTTT,CASRETAISTDTQYF
TRBJ1-2,.,.,TRBV7-8,TGTGCCAGCAGCTTATACAACAACTATGGCTACACCTTC,CASSLYNNYGYTF
TRBJ2-5,TRBD2,once,TRBV7-6,TGTGCCAGCAGTTCGACTAGCGGGGGGGCAGGGACCCAGTACTTC,CASSSTSGGAGTQYF
TRBJ1-1,.,.,TRBV6-4,TGTGCCAGCAGTGACTCAGGGGGGGCGAACACTGAAGCTTTCTTT,CASSDSGGANTEAFF
TRBJ2-2,.,.,TRBV7-2,TGTGCCAGCAGTACCTGGGGGAACACCGGGGAGCTGTTTTTT,CASSTWGNTGELFF
TRBJ1-2,.,.,TRBV29-1,TGCAGCGTTGGTCTATCAGGGTATGGCTACACCTTC,CSVGLSGYGYTF
TRBJ1-5,TRBD1,.,TRBV10-3,TGTGCCATCAGTGAGTCGACAGGGGAGGGGAATCAGCCCCAGCATTTT,CAISESTGEGNQPQHF
TRBJ2-3,TRBD2,.,TRBV7-3,TGTGCCAGCAGCCGCACGGGGGGGCCTGAAGATACGCAGTATTTT,CASSRTGGPEDTQYF
TRBJ2-5,.,.,TRBV2,TGTGCCAATAGTTTAGCGGTCCAAGAGACCCAGTACTTC,CANSLAVQETQYF
TRBJ1-4,.,once,TRBV5-4,TGTGCCAGCAGCCGGACCTATAATGAAAAACTGTTTTTT,CASSRTYNEKLFF
TRBJ2-7,.,.,TRBV29-1,TGCAGCGCCTCTAACTTGGACGAGCAGTACTTC,CSASNLDEQYF
TRBJ2-1,.,.,TRBV30,TGTGCCTGGAGTGTAATGCCTTTGACAGCCCAGCAGTTCTTC,CAWSVMPLTAQQFF
TRBJ2-2,.,once,TRBV6-4,TGTGCCAACCTCTCGGGGTTTTTCCCCGGGGAGCTGTTTTTT,CANLSGFFPGELFF
TRBJ1-2,TRBD1,.,TRBV18,TGTGCCAGCTCACCGGGACAGGGGGTTCTTGGTGGCTACACCTTC,CASSPGQGVLGGYTF
TRBJ1-2,.,.,TRBV20-1,TGCAGTGCTTTCGGACCCTATGGCTACACCTTC,CSAFGPYGYTF
TRBJ2-3,.,few,TRBV27,TGTGCCAGCAGTTTTAGGACGGAGAGTACAAATACGCAGTATTTT,CASSFRTESTNTQYF
TRBJ1-5,TRBD1,.,TRBV18,TGTGCCAGCTCCGCCGGGACAGATAGCAATCAGCCCCAGCATTTT,CASSAGTDSNQPQHF
TRBJ2-1,TRBD2,.,TRBV7-8,TGTGCCAGCAGCTTAGTTTTGACTAGCGGGACCTATGAGCAGTTCTTC,CASSLVLTSGTYEQFF
TRBJ2-3,TRBD1,.,TRBV2,TGTGCCAGCAGTCGGGACAGGGGTTCGGATACGCAGTATTTT,CASSRDRGSDTQYF
TRBJ1-1,.,.,TRBV5-5,TGTGCCAGCAGCTTTCCGGGACGGCCGAACGCTGAAGCTTTCTTT,CASSFPGRPNAEAFF
TRBJ1-1,.,.,TRBV2,TGTGCCAGCAGTGAATTTGGGACTGGAAACACTGAAGCTTTCTTT,CASSEFGTGNTEAFF
TRBJ2-7,TRBD1,.,TRBV28,TGTGCCAGCAGTCGCTCGGGACAGGATTCCTACGAGCAGTACTTC,CASSRSGQDSYEQYF
TRBJ2-1,.,.,TRBV18,TGTGCCAGCTCACTGCGTGGAGGGATAAGCCTCAATGAGCAGTTCTTC,CASSLRGGISLNEQFF
TRBJ1-5,.,.,TRBV7-7,TGTGCTAGCAGTTCTCCCGGGTCCATCGGGCCGGCGGTAGGCAATCAGCCCCAGCATTTT,CASSSPGSIGPAVGNQPQHF
TRBJ2-5,TRBD2,many,TRBV6-4,TGTGCCAGCAGCCCCTTGGCGGGAGGAGAGACCCAGTACTTC,CASSPLAGGETQYF
TRBJ2-6,.,.,TRBV19,TGTGCCACAAGGGACTCAGGGGGGCCCGGGGCCAACGTCCTGACTTTC,CATRDSGGPGANVLTF
TRBJ2-5,TRBD1,once,TRBV19,TGTGCCAGTACCCAACGGACAGGGGAAGAGACCCAGTACTTC,CASTQRTGEETQYF
TRBJ2-1,TRBD2,.,TRBV30,TGTGCCTGGCTCGGGACTATCAATGAGCAGTTCTTC,CAWLGTINEQFF
TRBJ2-6,.,.,TRBV5-1,TGCGCCAGCAGCTTGCAGGCTGGGGCCAACGTCCTGACTTTC,CASSLQAGANVLTF
TRBJ1-4,TRBD1,.,TRBV19,TGTGCCAGTAGTCCTCGACAGGGGGCGAGGGAAAAACTGTTTTTT,CASSPRQGAREKLFF